This T cell receptor beta chain comes out of a study of regulatory T cells in long-lasting Graves disease. CDR1 is SGDLS and CDR2 is YYNGEE in the germline V gene. Between the trimmed V and J ends, which lost 4 bases and 0 bases, there was a span of 14 bases. CDR3 size: 15 residues. The sample's time point: newly diagnosed GD, antithyroid drugs for less than 3 months. The TCR library was made from RNA extracted from PBMCs. In building TCR beta libraries, iRepertoire HTBI primers were used together with Arm-PCR of CDR3 regions. In TCRdb, the multiplex PCR reads were re-called with MiXCR into one record per CDR3 protein. Of hundreds of thousands of distinct CDR3 sequences listed, roughly 15% are singletons. The sample also formed part of further work on T cells in Graves' hyperthyroidism and ophthalmopathy. That study adds: TCR CDR3 regions were first amplified by RT-PCR with HTBI primers.

This receptor was obtained from a woman in her 30s with Graves disease. The source was peripheral blood mononuclear cells (PBMCs), collected at new diagnosis, from a patient treated with antithyroid drugs. J is TRBJ2-7 and V is TRBV9; TRBD2 is a possible D gene (6 bases). CDR3 sequence: CASSRYPSDSYEQYF. The CDR3 nucleotides read TGTGCCAGCAGCCGTTACCCTAGCGACTCCTACGAGCAGTACTTC.